The rows below give T cell receptor beta chains drawn from one sample of a study of cytomegalovirus exposure and HLA in healthy donors. Generated by immunoSEQ multiplex PCR, the TCRdb table keeps only in-frame clones and is missing some. The sample contains more than 85,000 clones, 76% of which appear only once. Input material: PBMCs. These receptors were obtained from a man aged 25 to 45 in good health and CMV-seropositive. The conserved cysteine and the conserved F or W are not part of the CDR3 here. D genes are given only for firm matches.

>TRBV4-1|TRBD2|TRBJ2-1
ASSQEPGGYNEQF
>TRBV25-1|-|TRBJ2-5
ASSEWGGAEETQY
>TRBV18|TRBD1|TRBJ1-6
ASSSDRGLNSPLH
>TRBV7-3|-|TRBJ2-7
ASRSAPGSYEQY
>TRBV4-3|TRBD2|TRBJ2-3
ASSQAASGVSTDTQY
>TRBV28|-|TRBJ2-7
ASNPLGLSPRQY
>TRBV10-1|-|TRBJ2-5
ASSEVGSQETQY
>TRBV18|TRBD1|TRBJ2-2
ASSPGQGGTGELF
>TRBV7-2|TRBD1|TRBJ1-6
ASSSTPGQGNSPLH
>TRBV6-6|-|TRBJ1-2
ASIKGGESGYGYT
>TRBV7-9|-|TRBJ1-1
ASKPQGVYTEAF
>TRBV29-1|-|TRBJ1-2
SVGQNVYGYT
>TRBV5-1|-|TRBJ2-3
ASSLASPGADTQY
>TRBV29-1|-|TRBJ1-1
SVERFMNTEAF
>TRBV9|TRBD2|TRBJ2-3
ASSVGLAGALSTDTQY
>TRBV2|TRBD1|TRBJ1-5
ATRQGRGNQPQH
>TRBV28|-|TRBJ2-7
ASSSPSQGTYEQY
>TRBV7-9|-|TRBJ2-1
ASSSLSMDEQF
>TRBV27|TRBD2|TRBJ2-1
ASSLFKRGSYNEQF
>TRBV7-2|TRBD1|TRBJ2-5
ASSLRGQITQETQY
>TRBV10-3|TRBD1|TRBJ2-5
AISPQGGQETQY
>TRBV4-1|TRBD2|TRBJ2-5
ASSQLLGGRQETQY
>TRBV7-8|-|TRBJ1-3
ASAREGNTIY
>TRBV6-5|TRBD2|TRBJ2-2
ASSSLRGVTGELF
>TRBV7-9|-|TRBJ2-7
ASHKGELTYEQY
>TRBV6-5|TRBD2|TRBJ2-3
ASSPGLGYTDTQY
>TRBV28|TRBD2|TRBJ2-7
ASSFELAGEYEQY
>TRBV7-2|-|TRBJ2-3
ASTSTDTQY
>TRBV7-9|TRBD1|TRBJ1-1
ASSLGPGTGANTEAF
>TRBV7-2|-|TRBJ1-1
ASSFDTNTEAF
>TRBV29-1|TRBD2|TRBJ2-1
SALLAGPLVGNEQF
>TRBV28|TRBD2|TRBJ2-7
ASSLGGGPYEQY
>TRBV28|-|TRBJ2-7
ASTLGGRRGRRKHEQY
>TRBV2|TRBD1|-
ASSEVAGGQNEQY
>TRBV5-8|-|TRBJ1-2
ASSRYH
>TRBV19|-|TRBJ1-5
AESGVNQPQH
>TRBV30|-|TRBJ1-1
AWILGAGSGSEAF
>TRBV6-5|-|TRBJ1-1
ASSSDRSTEAF
>TRBV4-3|-|TRBJ2-2
ASSQERRGPSNTGELF
>TRBV27|-|TRBJ1-5
ASSPGQIYQPQH
>TRBV10-3|TRBD1|TRBJ1-2
AISGTGEPYGYT
>TRBV28|TRBD1|TRBJ1-2
ASSFPGQYGYT
>TRBV27|TRBD1|TRBJ2-5
ASSLWTGRQEIQY
>TRBV9|-|TRBJ2-7
ASSVGPTYEQY
>TRBV4-2|TRBD1|TRBJ1-4
ASSQGSDRVAEKLF
>TRBV13|TRBD1|TRBJ2-2
ASSETKGASDTGELF
>TRBV4-2|TRBD1|TRBJ1-2
ASSLGTAANYGYT
>TRBV9|TRBD1|TRBJ1-3
ASSVEGGGGNTIY
>TRBV11-2|-|TRBJ2-3
ASSSPGDTQY
>TRBV28|-|TRBJ2-5
ASSFREPKTQY
>TRBV7-2|-|TRBJ2-7
ASSFSGAPYEQY
>TRBV6-1|-|TRBJ1-4
ASSDWDSATNEKLF
>TRBV4-3|-|TRBJ2-5
ASSLGLGTPQETQY